The rows below give T cell receptor beta chains drawn from one sample of a study of blood T cell repertoires in COVID-19. Assay: immunoSEQ multiplex PCR; the TCRdb copy retains only in-frame clones and omits some. Seen here are about 70,000 clones, approximately 85% observed once, and the top ten hold under 3%. The sample was peripheral blood. These receptors came from a man aged 80 or over with acute or convalescent COVID-19. CDR3s include the opening cysteine and the closing phenylalanine or tryptophan. The D gene is left open where the match is weak. Not every row has a clone size; where given, it reads once, few, many or a size class.

abundance	v_gene	d_gene	j_gene	CDR3nt	CDR3aa
NA	TRBV5-1	TRBD1	TRBJ1-6	TGCGCCAGCAGCTTATCCGGGACAGCTAATTCACCCCTCCACTTT	CASSLSGTANSPLHF
NA	TRBV6-2/TRBV6-3	TRBD2	TRBJ2-7	TGTGCCAGCAGTTACGTACTAGCGATCGACGAGCAGTACTTC	CASSYVLAIDEQYF
NA	TRBV11-3	TRBD2	TRBJ2-7	TGTGCCAGCAGCGAATGGACTAGCGGGAAGAATTACGAGCAGTACTTC	CASSEWTSGKNYEQYF
NA	TRBV6-6	TRBD2	TRBJ2-5	TGTGCCAGCAGTTCGGGGGGAGGGCCCTGGGAGACCCAGTACTTC	CASSSGGGPWETQYF
NA	TRBV12-5	TRBD2	TRBJ2-1	TGTGCTAGTGGTTTGGCCGGACTAGCTAGCGATGAGCAGTTCTTC	CASGLAGLASDEQFF
NA	TRBV28	NA	TRBJ2-3	TGTGCCAGCCGTTCCCCGGCGGGCCGTGGCACAGATACGCAGTATTTT	CASRSPAGRGTDTQYF
NA	TRBV7-2	TRBD2	TRBJ2-5	TGTGCCAGCAGCACCCGACTAGCGGGACTAGAGACCCAGTACTTC	CASSTRLAGLETQYF
few	TRBV3-1/TRBV3-2	TRBD1	TRBJ1-2	TGTGCCAGCAGCCCCCGGGACAGGGGCTTGATGAGTGGCTACACCTTC	CASSPRDRGLMSGYTF
few	TRBV4-1	NA	TRBJ1-6	TGCGCCAGCAGCCCCGCCAGTGCATCACCCCTCCACTTT	CASSPASASPLHF
NA	TRBV12-3/TRBV12-4	TRBD1	TRBJ1-1	TGTGCCAGCAGCTTTGGACAGGGATTAGCAGCTTTCTTT	CASSFGQGLAAFF
few	TRBV4-2	TRBD2	TRBJ2-7	TGTGCCAGCAGCCAAGTAATAGCGGGAGGAGCGGGCGAGCAGTACTTC	CASSQVIAGGAGEQYF
NA	TRBV7-2	TRBD2	TRBJ2-3	TGTGCCAGCAGCTTAGGTGGTGCGGGAGGAGATACGCAGTATTTT	CASSLGGAGGDTQYF
NA	TRBV2	NA	TRBJ1-1	TGTGCCAGCAGTGAAGCAGGGCAGCGGTATGAAGCTTTCTTT	CASSEAGQRYEAFF
NA	TRBV24-1	NA	TRBJ2-2	TGTGCCACCAGTGACAACCGGGACGGGGGAACCGGGGAGCTGTTTTTT	CATSDNRDGGTGELFF
NA	TRBV7-9	NA	TRBJ1-1	TGTGCCAGCAGCTTACCACAACAGGGAAGATATAACACTGAAGCTTTCTTT	CASSLPQQGRYNTEAFF
NA	TRBV24-1	NA	TRBJ2-1	TGTGCCACCAGTGACCTACAGAACGCCTACAATGAGCAGTTCTTC	CATSDLQNAYNEQFF
NA	TRBV6-2/TRBV6-3	TRBD1	TRBJ2-5	TGTGCCAGCAGTTATATCCGGGGACAGGGCGTGACCCAGTACTTC	CASSYIRGQGVTQYF
NA	TRBV10-2	NA	TRBJ1-1	TGCGCCACCAAGGGAGTAATGAACACTGAAGCTTTCTTT	CATKGVMNTEAFF
NA	TRBV6-5	NA	TRBJ2-7	TGTGCCAGCAGCAATGGGGGGAACGAGCAGTACTTC	CASSNGGNEQYF
few	TRBV9	NA	TRBJ1-3	TGTGCCAGCAGCGGACAGGTCTCTGGAAACACCATATATTTT	CASSGQVSGNTIYF
NA	TRBV24-1	NA	TRBJ2-1	TGTGCCACCAGTGATCCTAGCATTCATGAGCAGTTCTTC	CATSDPSIHEQFF
NA	TRBV9	TRBD2	TRBJ2-7	TGTGCCAGCAGCGTATCTACCGGGGGGGCCTACGAGCAGTACTTC	CASSVSTGGAYEQYF
NA	TRBV28	NA	TRBJ2-3	TGTGCCAGCAGTTTAGGATTGCAGCGAAGCACAGATACGCAGTATTTT	CASSLGLQRSTDTQYF
NA	TRBV12-5	NA	TRBJ2-5	TGTGCTAGTGGTTTGGGGGAGCTGGAGACCCAGTACTTC	CASGLGELETQYF
NA	TRBV28	TRBD2	TRBJ2-3	TGTGCCAGCACGGGAGGGCTTTGGCAAGATACGCAGTATTTT	CASTGGLWQDTQYF
NA	TRBV7-2	NA	TRBJ1-3	TGTGCCAGCAGCTACCGCCTTAGAGACACCATATATTTT	CASSYRLRDTIYF
once	TRBV24-1	TRBD1	TRBJ2-1	TGTGCCACCAGTGACTCGTCCGGGACAGGGGAGGGATACAATGAGCAGTTCTTC	CATSDSSGTGEGYNEQFF
NA	TRBV16	NA	TRBJ1-5	TGTGCCAGCAGCCACCGGTGGGACAACAATCAGCCCCAGCATTTT	CASSHRWDNNQPQHF
NA	TRBV5-6	TRBD1	TRBJ2-7	TGTGCCAGCAGCTTTACCGCAGGGGGCGAGCAGTACTTC	CASSFTAGGEQYF
NA	TRBV6-5	TRBD1	TRBJ2-1	TGTGCCAGCAGTTACTCGGACAGGGCCAATGAGCAGTTCTTC	CASSYSDRANEQFF
NA	TRBV11-3	NA	TRBJ2-7	TGTGCCAGCAGCGCGCCCTGGAGGAGTACCTCCTACGAGCAGTACTTC	CASSAPWRSTSYEQYF
NA	TRBV27	NA	TRBJ1-4	TGTGCCAGCAGTTTTCCCCACGGGGGGGGCCATGAAAAACTGTTTTTT	CASSFPHGGGHEKLFF
NA	TRBV3-1/TRBV3-2	TRBD1	TRBJ1-5	TGTGCCAGCAGCCAAGGAGGGCAGGGGGAGATTAGCAATCAGCCCCAGCATTTT	CASSQGGQGEISNQPQHF
NA	TRBV11-2	NA	TRBJ1-4	TGTGCCAGCAGCCCCCCGGGACGGGAGGGTGAAAAACTGTTTTTT	CASSPPGREGEKLFF
NA	TRBV10-3	NA	TRBJ2-7	TGTGCCATCAGCTGGACTCAGCTTATTTACGAGCAGTACTTC	CAISWTQLIYEQYF
NA	TRBV19	NA	TRBJ1-1	TGTGCCAGTAGTATAGAACAGGGCTACGACACTGAAGCTTTCTTT	CASSIEQGYDTEAFF
few	TRBV5-1	NA	TRBJ2-7	TGCGCCAGCAACGGGGGCTACGAGCAGTACTTC	CASNGGYEQYF
few	TRBV5-4	TRBD1	TRBJ1-2	TGTGCCAGCACCCTAAACAGGGGTAATGGCTACACCTTC	CASTLNRGNGYTF
NA	TRBV19	TRBD1	TRBJ1-1	TGTGCCAGTAGTGTACAGGGGGCCACTGAAGCTTTCTTT	CASSVQGATEAFF
NA	TRBV12-3/TRBV12-4	NA	TRBJ2-7	TGTGCCTGCACCCGAGGGGGTCCCTACGAGCAGTACTTC	CACTRGGPYEQYF
once	TRBV7-9	TRBD1	TRBJ2-2	TGTGCCAGCAGCCTAGGACAGGGCACCGGGGAGCTGTTTTTT	CASSLGQGTGELFF
NA	TRBV10-2	TRBD2	TRBJ2-1	TGCGCCAGCAGGGGACTAGCGGGAGCCTACAATGAGCAGTTCTTC	CASRGLAGAYNEQFF
NA	TRBV19	TRBD1	TRBJ2-6	TGTGCCAGTAGTATGGACAGGTCCTCTGGGGCCAACGTCCTGACTTTC	CASSMDRSSGANVLTF
NA	TRBV24-1	NA	TRBJ2-5	TGTGCCTCTTCCCCGGAGGGAGAGACCCAGTACTTC	CASSPEGETQYF
NA	TRBV19	NA	TRBJ1-1	TGTGCCAGTAGTATAAAGCCGGGGGTGAACACTGAAGCTTTCTTT	CASSIKPGVNTEAFF
NA	TRBV5-1	TRBD2	TRBJ2-1	TGCGCCAGCAGCTCCTGGACTAGCGGGAACGACAATGAGCAGTTCTTC	CASSSWTSGNDNEQFF
NA	TRBV9	TRBD1	TRBJ1-2	TGTGCCAGCAGCTCCTTTATACAGGGGGGACGTCAAAACTATGGCTACACCTTC	CASSSFIQGGRQNYGYTF
NA	TRBV11-2	NA	TRBJ1-6	TGTGCCAGCAGCTCTGAGTTGTATAATTCACCCCTCCACTTT	CASSSELYNSPLHF
NA	TRBV30	NA	TRBJ1-1	TGTGCCTGGAGTGACCGGGGTAACACTGAAGCTTTCTTT	CAWSDRGNTEAFF
NA	TRBV29-1	TRBD1	TRBJ1-2	TGCAGCGTCCTGGACAGGGTGAACTATGGCTACACCTTC	CSVLDRVNYGYTF
NA	TRBV27	NA	TRBJ2-2	TGTGCCAGCTCCACATACGGAGGCACCGGGGAGCTGTTTTTT	CASSTYGGTGELFF
NA	TRBV4-3	TRBD2	TRBJ2-4	TGCGCCAGCAGCCATGCTAGCGGGAGTCAAAACATTCAGTACTTC	CASSHASGSQNIQYF
NA	TRBV3-1/TRBV3-2	NA	TRBJ1-4	TGTGCCAGCAGCCAAGAACCCAGAGAAAAACTGTTTTTT	CASSQEPREKLFF
NA	TRBV11-1	NA	TRBJ2-1	TGTGCCAGCAGCTTACGGAGTACCAACAATGAGCAGTTCTTC	CASSLRSTNNEQFF
NA	TRBV2	TRBD1	TRBJ2-7	TGTGCCAGCAGCTCCGGGACAGGGTACTCCTACGAGCAGTACTTC	CASSSGTGYSYEQYF
NA	TRBV30	NA	TRBJ1-2	TGTGCCTGGAGTCCATCTTGGACTAATGGCTACACCTTC	CAWSPSWTNGYTF